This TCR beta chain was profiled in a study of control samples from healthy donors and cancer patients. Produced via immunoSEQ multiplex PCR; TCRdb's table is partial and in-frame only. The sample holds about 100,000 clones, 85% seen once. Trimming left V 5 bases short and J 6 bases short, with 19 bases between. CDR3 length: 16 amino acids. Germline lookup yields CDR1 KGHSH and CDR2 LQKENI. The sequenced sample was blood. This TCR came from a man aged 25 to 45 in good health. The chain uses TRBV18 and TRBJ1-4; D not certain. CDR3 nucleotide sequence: TGTGCCAGCTCATCCCGACGTGGAGGGAGGGATGAAAAACTGTTTTTT. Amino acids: CASSSRRGGRDEKLFF. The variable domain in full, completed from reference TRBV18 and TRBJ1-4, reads NAGVMQNPRHLVRRRGQEARLRCSPMKGHSHVYWYRQLPEEGLKFMVYLQKENIIDESGMPKERFSAEFPKEGPSILRIQQVVRGDSAAYFCASSSRRGGRDEKLFFGSGTQLSVL.